This T cell receptor (beta chain) was identified in a study of T cell changes during pregnancy in multiple sclerosis. By share of the sample, this clone is medium-sized (0.01 to 0.1%). The protocol was immunoSEQ multiplex PCR, while the TCRdb copy is restricted to in-frame clones and leaves out a portion. Of tens of thousands of clones listed, 75% to 95% are singletons. The CDR3 covers 15 residues. The J segment lost 8 bases and the V segment lost 9 bases, leaving 11 bases of the junction unmatched. CDR1 is SNHLY, CDR2 FYNNEI, per germline. J is TRBJ1-3 and V is TRBV2; 12 nucleotides agree with TRBD1. This TCR was recovered from a female donor with multiple sclerosis, enrolled in a pregnancy study. The source was CD8+ T cells from peripheral blood mononuclear cells, collected in the first trimester of pregnancy. As DNA, the CDR3 is TGTGCCAGGTCCGGGACAGGGGGCGCGGGGGACACCATATATTTT. Encoded protein: CARSGTGGAGDTIYF.